One and the same sample provided the 24 T cell receptor beta chains below, sequenced in a study of blood T cell repertoires in COVID-19. The protocol was immunoSEQ multiplex PCR, while the TCRdb copy is restricted to in-frame clones and leaves out a portion. Of about 250,000 clones listed, around 88% are singletons. The sample taken for sequencing was peripheral blood. These receptors all come from a woman aged 25 to 39 with COVID-19, enrolled during active disease.

The rearrangement joins TRBV7-6 to TRBJ2-3; 8 positions match TRBD2. This CDR3 has 15 amino acids. The V segment lost 0 bases and the J segment 3 bases; nucleotides outside the gene matches: 2. Germline lookup yields CDR1 SGHVS and CDR2 FNYEAQ. Written as DNA, the CDR3 is TGTGCCAGCAGCTTAGCTGGCGGGAGGACAGATACGCAGTATTTT. This gives the protein CASSLAGGRTDTQYF.

J is TRBJ1-1 and V is TRBV12-3 or TRBV12-4; D is undetermined. With 8 bases removed from V and 1 base from J, the gap between germline ends came to 8 bases. CDR3 size: 12 residues. The CDR3 bases are TGTGCCAGCGAGTCCCGGAACACTGAAGCTTTCTTT. This gives the protein CASESRNTEAFF.

The chain links TRBV28 to TRBJ1-2; 9 positions match TRBD1. CDR1 is MDHEN and CDR2 is SYDVKM in the germline V gene. V lost 6 bases and J lost 2; bases outside the gene matches: 4. This CDR3 has 14 residues. Here the CDR3 DNA reads TGTGCCAGCAGATCGGGACAGGGCAACTATGGCTACACCTTC. Translation gives CASRSGQGNYGYTF.

V and J are TRBV27 and TRBJ2-3; 7 bases agree with TRBD1. The CDR3 runs to 13 residues. Germline loops: CDR1 MNHEY, CDR2 SMNVEV (reference sequence). After removal of 5 bases from V and 4 bases from J, the junction contained 3 bases not matched to a gene. The CDR3 DNA follows: TGTGCCAGCAGTAAAAGGGGGCCAGATACGCAGTATTTT. Its protein product is CASSKRGPDTQYF.

This clone was seen only once. The chain recombines TRBV5-1 with TRBJ1-4, with a possible D match to TRBD1 (5 bases). The germline gives CDR1 SGHRS, CDR2 YFSETQ. This CDR3 spans 17 amino acids. Trimming shortened V by 1 base and J by 8 bases, and 21 bases separated the two germline ends. The CDR3 DNA reads as TGCGCCAGCAGCTTGTCCCAAGATGAAGAAAGGGGCGAAAAACTGTTTTTT. It codes for CASSLSQDEERGEKLFF.

This clone showed up just once. The rearrangement uses TRBV2 and TRBJ2-7, with 13 bases aligning to TRBD2. CDR3 length: 15 amino acids. V was pared by 5 bases and J by 5 bases, with 6 bases of the junction left unmatched. Germline values: CDR1 SNHLY, CDR2 FYNNEI. CDR3 in amino acids: CASSTRLAGGHEQYV. DNA of the CDR3: TGTGCCAGCAGTACTCGACTAGCGGGAGGCCACGAGCAGTACGTC.

The chain has TRBV11-2 and TRBJ1-2; possibly TRBD1 for D (5 bases). This CDR3 has 14 residues. The V gene lost 2 bases and the J gene lost 3 bases, with 10 bases spanning the gap. The germline CDR1 and CDR2 sequences are SGHAT and FQNNGV. The CDR3 reads CASSLWGGDYGYTF. The CDR3 coding sequence is TGTGCCAGCAGCTTATGGGGGGGTGACTATGGCTACACCTTC.

The chain's CDR3 is CASGLGQGGTEAFF. CDR3 bases: TGTGCTAGTGGTTTAGGACAGGGTGGGACTGAAGCTTTCTTT. The chain recombines TRBV12-5 with TRBJ1-1, with TRBD1 matching over 8 bases. J lost 5 bases, V lost 3 bases, and 5 bases had no gene match. Germline CDR1 LGHNT, CDR2 FRNRAP. The CDR3 totals 14 residues.

The J gene is TRBJ1-2, the V gene TRBV12-5, with D possibly TRBD1 on 5 matching bases. This CDR3 has 13 amino acids. CDR1 and CDR2 (germline): LGHNT, FRNRAP. The V end was cut by 3 bases, the J end by 8 bases, with 13 bases between. The DNA for the CDR3 is TGTGCTAGTGGTTTTGGGCAGGGAATGGGCTACACCTTC. Amino acid sequence: CASGFGQGMGYTF.

The chain combines TRBV13 with TRBJ2-2, with TRBD2 identical over 13 bases. Germline V gives CDR1 PRHDT, CDR2 FYEKMQ (reference sequence). J lost 10 bases, V lost 5 bases, and 10 bases had no gene match. The CDR3 length is 16 residues. CDR3 region: CASSPTGTSGTLELFF. In DNA form, the CDR3 reads TGTGCCAGCAGCCCGACTGGGACTAGCGGGACTCTGGAGCTGTTTTTT.

V and J are TRBV24-1 and TRBJ2-7; 9 bases fit TRBD2. CDR1 KGHDR and CDR2 SFDVKD come from the germline V gene. V gave up 1 base and J gave up 7 bases; unmatched junction bases: 4. The CDR3 is 14 amino acids. CDR3 sequence (DNA): TGTGCCACCAGTGATTTACCTCTAGCGGGGGAGCAGTACGTC. Translated, it gives CATSDLPLAGEQYV.

The rearrangement joins TRBV7-9 to TRBJ2-7; D is undetermined. The ends were cut back, 5 bases at V and 5 bases at J, with 10 bases in the middle. Germline V gene data show CDR1 as SEHNR and CDR2 as FQNEAQ (reference sequence). The CDR3 has 12 amino acids. Here the CDR3 DNA reads TGTGCCAGCAGCCCAGGTGGCCACGAGCAGTACTTC. It is translated as CASSPGGHEQYF.

This chain links TRBV3-1 (or the pseudogene TRBV3-2) with TRBJ2-3; TRBD2 might be the D (5 bases). CDR1 is LGHDT, CDR2 YNNKEL, per germline (reference sequence). Trimming removed 4 bases at V and 6 bases at J, with 20 bases between. The CDR3 is 16 amino acids. CDR3 DNA: TGTGCCAGCAGCCTACTAGGACGCAGGCTGATGGATACGCAGTATTTT. Translating it yields CASSLLGRRLMDTQYF.

The chain combines TRBV11-3 with TRBJ2-1; 8 bases are a match to TRBD2. The trim removed 1 base at V and 9 bases at J, leaving 8 bases unmatched. Germline loops: CDR1 SGHNT, CDR2 YENEEA. The CDR3 totals 15 residues. CDR3 sequence (DNA): TGTGCCAGCAGCTTAGGTAAATGGACTAGCTTTGAGCAGTTCTTC. Its protein is CASSLGKWTSFEQFF.

The J gene is TRBJ2-1, the V gene TRBV18, with 8 bases lining up with TRBD2. The CDR3 runs 15 residues. V gave up 4 bases and J gave up 3 bases; unmatched junction bases: 5. The germline gives CDR1 KGHSH, CDR2 LQKENI. This CDR3 is CASSRSGTSYNEQFF. CDR3 nucleotides: TGTGCCAGCTCACGATCCGGGACTAGCTACAATGAGCAGTTCTTC.

The chain employs TRBV2 and TRBJ2-7; TRBD2 is a possible D gene (6 bases). This CDR3 is 11 amino acids long. The V and J ends lost 10 bases and 2 bases respectively, with 9 bases between them. The germline gives CDR1 SNHLY, CDR2 FYNNEI. The chain's CDR3 is CATRLAYEQYF. In nucleotides, the CDR3 is TGTGCCACCAGACTAGCCTACGAGCAGTACTTC.

Only one count was recorded for this clone. The sample holds other DNA sequences that translate to the same CDR3. The gene calls are TRBV4-3 and TRBJ1-2; 9 bases agree with TRBD1. Germline-derived CDR1 and CDR2 are LGHNA and YSLEER. The CDR3 contains 14 residues. The V gene end was trimmed by 0 bases and the J gene end by 5 bases; junction bases not matched to a gene: 1. This chain's CDR3 is CASSQETGGYGYTF. The CDR3 DNA sequence: TGCGCCAGCAGCCAAGAGACAGGGGGTTATGGCTACACCTTC.

V usage is TRBV10-1 and J usage is TRBJ1-6; D remains unclear. The CDR3 is 15 amino acids. Between the trimmed V and J ends, which lost 0 bases and 8 bases, there was a span of 11 bases. Germline assignment: CDR1 WNHNN and CDR2 SYGVQD (reference sequence). CDR3 in amino acids: CASSESAGSDSPLHF. CDR3 nucleotides: TGCGCCAGCAGTGAGTCGGCGGGGAGCGATTCACCCCTCCACTTT.

The chain links TRBV18 to TRBJ1-2; 7 bases align to TRBD1. CDR1 is KGHSH and CDR2 is LQKENI in the germline V gene. CDR3 length equals 15 residues. J gave up 5 bases and V 1 base, and 7 bases lay outside the gene matches. CDR3 sequence reads: CASSPLDRESYGYTF. The CDR3 region has the DNA TGTGCCAGCTCACCACTCGACAGGGAGTCATATGGCTACACCTTC.

The chain uses TRBV6-6 and TRBJ2-3, with 9 bases aligning to TRBD2. J was trimmed by 2 bases and V by 3 bases; bases with no gene match: 3. Germline lookup yields CDR1 MNHNY and CDR2 SVGAGI (reference sequence). The CDR3 is 15 amino acids. The CDR3 DNA reads as TGTGCCAGCAGTTATCTAGCGGGGCCCACAGATACGCAGTATTTT. Its protein product is CASSYLAGPTDTQYF.

The count of this clone is one. The V gene is TRBV12-2, the J gene TRBJ2-7; the table's TRBD2 call for D was not verified on the DNA. TRBV12-2 represents a pseudogene. The CDR3 runs to 16 residues. The CDR3 DNA sequence: TGTGCAAGTCGCCCCAGTGAGGCGGGAGGGCCCTACGAGCAGTACGTC. Its translation: CASRPSEAGGPYEQYV.

This clone occurred a few times. The chain couples TRBV6-4 to TRBJ1-1; D may be TRBD1 (6 bases). CDR3 size: 15 residues. Germline V CDR1 and CDR2: MRHNA, SNTAGT. Trimming shortened V by 3 bases and J by 1 base, and 12 bases separated the two germline ends. CDR3 DNA: TGTGCCAGCAGTGAATCGCCGGGACAGAACACTGAAGCTTTCTTT. It is translated as CASSESPGQNTEAFF.

This rearrangement joins TRBV27 to TRBJ2-7, with D possibly matching TRBD2 (5 bases). V was shortened by 6 bases and J by 3 bases, with 15 bases between the two germline ends. The CDR3 consists of 14 residues. Germline V gene lookup returns CDR1 MNHEY and CDR2 SMNVEV (reference sequence). The CDR3 coding sequence is TGTGCCAGCAGCCCCCGGGCGAGCGGCTACGAGCAGTACTTC. Protein sequence: CASSPRASGYEQYF.

This chain connects TRBV11-2 to TRBJ2-1, with D unclear. Germline CDR1 is SGHAT and CDR2 is FQNNGV. V lost 0 bases and J lost 4, with 7 bases in between. This CDR3 has 14 amino acids. CDR3 in DNA: TGTGCCAGCAGCTTAGATCATCAGTACAATGAGCAGTTCTTC. Protein: CASSLDHQYNEQFF.